This T cell receptor beta chain comes out of a study of early T cells in non-severe SARS-CoV-2 infection. Turning to the study itself: With bulk RNA from unsorted whole blood as input, sequencing yielded unpaired chains.

This clonotype has at least ten counts. Its antigen is unidentified. The junction departs from the called germline gene at one end, perhaps through a read error. Unique molecular identifiers tagged individual cDNA molecules. Via MiXCR, TCRdb re-called the 5' RACE reads, giving one row per CDR3 protein. The table records around 46,000 distinct CDR3 sequences, 5.6% of them present only once. The CDR3 contains 15 residues. CDR1 is MNHEY and CDR2 is SVGAGI in the germline V gene. Study-wide points: Private and CD4 specificities were missed by VDJdb matching, skewed to anti-spike CD8.

Sequencing was carried out using whole blood. This sequence joins TRBV6-5 and TRBJ1-1; TRBD1 matches 7 bases. The TCR originated in an adult who was a healthcare worker with PCR-confirmed SARS-CoV-2 infection or an uninfected control (not recorded which). DNA of the CDR3: TGTGCCAGCAGCTCCGGACAGGTCGTGAACACTGAAGTTTTCTTT. Encoded protein: CASSSGQVVNTEVFF.